These 30 T cell receptor beta chains share one sample of origin, sequenced in a study of blood T cell repertoires in COVID-19. Only in-frame clones appear in the TCRdb table, and some are missing; sequencing was by immunoSEQ multiplex PCR. Found here are about 230,000 clones, roughly 80% of them singletons; the top ten hold roughly 7.9%. Sequenced sample: peripheral blood. The receptors stem from a woman of 80 years or more with acute or convalescent COVID-19.

The rearrangement joins TRBV6-5 to TRBJ1-5; 7 positions match TRBD1. V was clipped by 5 bases and J by 7 bases; unmatched bases: 11. Germline-derived CDR1 and CDR2 are MNHEY and SVGAGI. This CDR3 is 15 amino acids long. The DNA for the CDR3 is TGTGCCAGCAGTCGGACCCGGGACAGCCTGCAGCCCCAGCATTTT. This translates into CASSRTRDSLQPQHF.

The genes are TRBV7-9 and TRBJ1-1, with D unclear. Germline values: CDR1 SEHNR, CDR2 FQNEAQ (reference sequence). V was shortened by 5 bases and J by 0 bases, with 7 bases between the two germline ends. CDR3 length: 13 residues. The CDR3 reads CASSNEMNTEAFF. The DNA of the CDR3 is TGTGCCAGCAGCAACGAGATGAACACTGAAGCTTTCTTT.

The sample holds one count of this clone. The rearrangement joins TRBV7-8 to TRBJ2-5, with 9 bases lining up with TRBD2. The end of the DNA aligns better with TRBJ2-7, so the J call may be wrong. Germline V gives CDR1 SGHVS, CDR2 FQNEAQ. This CDR3 has 18 amino acids. CDR3 sequence reads: CASSLAPGNSGGSYEQYF. The CDR3, as DNA: TGTGCCAGCAGCTTAGCCCCAGGTAATAGCGGGGGTTCCTACGAGCAGTACTTC.

The chain recombines TRBV6-5 with TRBJ2-1; TRBD2 agrees at 9 bases. CDR1 is MNHEY and CDR2 is SVGAGI in the germline V gene. The CDR3 spans 15 residues. J lost 4 bases, V lost 6 bases, and 7 bases had no gene match. The CDR3 region is CASRPLAGLYNEQFF. In DNA, the CDR3 is TGTGCCAGCAGACCCCTAGCGGGGTTATACAATGAGCAGTTCTTC.

The chain joins TRBV6-1 to TRBJ1-1, with a tentative D call TRBD1 (5 bases). There are 10 residues in the CDR3. The germline V and J ends were trimmed by 2 bases and 10 bases, with 5 bases remaining between them. Germline V CDR1 and CDR2: MNHNS, SASEGT. CDR3 loop: CASSERGAFF. The CDR3 DNA sequence: TGTGCCAGCAGTGAAAGGGGAGCTTTCTTT.

V usage is TRBV10-1 and J usage is TRBJ2-5, with 7 bases lining up with TRBD1. The CDR3 covers 13 residues. After removal of 10 bases from V and 1 base from J, the junction contained 6 bases not matched to a gene. CDR1 is WNHNN and CDR2 is SYGVQD in the germline V gene (reference sequence). CDR3 sequence reads: CAIARQGQETQYF. The CDR3 bases are TGCGCCATAGCTAGACAGGGCCAAGAGACCCAGTACTTC.

The chain links TRBV5-5 to TRBJ2-3; 7 nucleotides align to TRBD1. Germline assignment: CDR1 SGHKS and CDR2 YYEKEE (reference sequence). The CDR3 extends over 17 amino acids. Germline trimming cut 2 bases from V and 1 base from J; bases unmatched to any gene: 10. The CDR3 nucleotides are TGTGCCAGCAGCTTCTCTGTTCCTGACAGGGGCACAGATACGCAGTATTTT. Translating it yields CASSFSVPDRGTDTQYF.

The V and J genes are TRBV7-9 and TRBJ2-2, with D perhaps TRBD1 (6 bases). CDR3 length equals 16 residues. Germline V lookup: CDR1 SEHNR, CDR2 FQNEAQ (reference sequence). Deletions cut 2 bases from V and 0 bases from J, with 10 bases between. The DNA of the CDR3 is TGTGCCAGCAGCTTACTCGGACAGTCGAACACCGGGGAGCTGTTTTTT. It encodes CASSLLGQSNTGELFF. The variable domain in full, with the rest retrieved from reference TRBV7-9 and TRBJ2-2, is DTGVSQNPRHKITKRGQNVTFRCDPISEHNRLYWYRQTLGQGPEFLTYFQNEAQLEKSRLLSDRFSAERPKGSFSTLEIQRTEQGDSAMYLCASSLLGQSNTGELFFGEGSRLTVL.

J is TRBJ1-1 and V is TRBV19, with D possibly being TRBD1 (6 bases). The CDR3 runs 14 residues. V was shortened by 6 bases and J by 6 bases, with 17 bases between the two germline ends. CDR1 and CDR2 (germline): LNHDA, SQIVND (reference sequence). The CDR3 here is CASRTGHNAAEAFF. CDR3 DNA: TGTGCCAGTAGGACGGGACATAATGCGGCTGAAGCTTTCTTT.

The rearrangement uses TRBV29-1 and TRBJ1-2, with D tentatively TRBD1 (6 bases). This CDR3 is 14 amino acids long. Germline CDR1 is SQVTM and CDR2 is ANQGSEA. Trimming left V 3 bases short and J 0 bases short, with 11 bases between. For the CDR3, the DNA is TGCAGCGTTGAGGCGACAGGAGCTAACTATGGCTACACCTTC. This sequence encodes CSVEATGANYGYTF.

The V and J genes are TRBV27 and TRBJ1-6; 7 positions match TRBD1. The CDR3 sequence is 16 residues long. Losses at the gene ends were 5 bases for V and 9 bases for J; bases not matched to a gene: 13. Germline-derived CDR1 and CDR2 are MNHEY and SMNVEV (reference sequence). In DNA form, the CDR3 reads TGTGCCAGCAGTCTAATGACAGGGCACCGGGGTTCACCCCTCCACTTT. Translation gives CASSLMTGHRGSPLHF.

V is TRBV7-2 and J is TRBJ2-5; 15 bases align to TRBD2. Germline lookup yields CDR1 SGHTA and CDR2 FQGNSA. The CDR3 sequence is 16 residues long. With V trimmed by 5 bases and J by 2 bases, 3 bases remained unmatched. DNA for the CDR3: TGTGCCAGCAGCACGGGACTAGCGGGGGGACAAGAGACCCAGTACTTC. This sequence encodes CASSTGLAGGQETQYF.

This chain links TRBV2 with TRBJ2-5; 10 nucleotides match TRBD2. Per germline, CDR1 SNHLY and CDR2 FYNNEI. There are 16 residues in the CDR3. V lost 2 bases and J lost 2; bases outside the gene matches: 5. The CDR3 loop is CASSEKRAGGQETQYF. DNA of the CDR3: TGTGCCAGCAGTGAAAAGCGAGCGGGGGGGCAAGAGACCCAGTACTTC.

J is TRBJ1-1 and V is TRBV7-9, with D unclear. Germline-derived CDR1 and CDR2 are SEHNR and FQNEAQ (reference sequence). CDR3 length: 14 amino acids. V was clipped by 2 bases and J by 0 bases, with 7 bases between them. CDR3 in amino acids: CASSLSQLNTEAFF. CDR3 coding DNA: TGTGCCAGCAGCTTAAGTCAGTTGAACACTGAAGCTTTCTTT.

The chain combines TRBV27 with TRBJ2-5, with 9 bases matching TRBD2. This CDR3 spans 14 amino acids. Germline V CDR1 and CDR2: MNHEY, SMNVEV (reference sequence). Trimming cost V 5 bases and J 4 bases; bases outside gene matches: 5. The CDR3 nucleotides read TGTGCCAGCAGTATTCATAGCGGGAGAGAGACCCAGTACTTC. It is translated as CASSIHSGRETQYF.

The sample holds one count of this clone. The chain carries TRBV19 and TRBJ1-1; maybe TRBD1 (6 bases). This CDR3 has 17 amino acids. V was pared by 4 bases and J by 0 bases, with 18 bases between. Per germline, CDR1 LNHDA and CDR2 SQIVND (reference sequence). The CDR3, as DNA: TGTGCCAGTAGTACGACGGGGGGCGAACCCATGAACACTGAAGCTTTCTTT. It codes for CASSTTGGEPMNTEAFF.

The chain uses TRBV18 and TRBJ1-5, with 10 bases matching TRBD1. The J segment lost 6 bases and the V segment lost 3 bases, leaving 5 bases of the junction unmatched. The CDR3 extends over 15 amino acids. Looked up from germline, CDR1 is KGHSH and CDR2 is LQKENI. The CDR3 is CASSPGQGKGQPQHF. The CDR3 DNA reads TGTGCCAGCTCACCGGGACAGGGGAAAGGTCAGCCCCAGCATTTT.

The chain is built from TRBV5-4 and TRBJ2-7; TRBD1 is a possible D gene (5 bases). The CDR3 spans 14 residues. The germline gives CDR1 SGHNT, CDR2 YYREEE (reference sequence). V lost 0 bases to trimming and J lost 6 bases, with 13 bases between them. CDR3 protein: CASSLEQVNGEQYF. CDR3 in DNA: TGTGCCAGCAGCTTGGAACAGGTTAACGGCGAGCAGTACTTC.

The rearrangement uses TRBV9 and TRBJ1-2; 7 bases are a match to TRBD1. Germline V CDR1 and CDR2: SGDLS, YYNGEE. This CDR3 contains 16 residues. V trimming: 4 bases; J trimming: 3 bases; junction bases outside the gene matches: 12. In nucleotides, the CDR3 is TGTGCCAGCAGCTCCAAAACAGGGGTTGGTGACTATGGCTACACCTTC. Protein: CASSSKTGVGDYGYTF.

V and J are TRBV18 and TRBJ1-2; D gene uncertain. CDR1 is KGHSH, CDR2 LQKENI, per germline. This CDR3 contains 15 residues. V lost 0 bases and J lost 3, with 11 bases in between. The CDR3 loop is CASSPPREADYGYTF. DNA for the CDR3: TGTGCCAGCTCACCACCGCGGGAGGCCGACTATGGCTACACCTTC.

The genes are TRBV10-1 and TRBJ2-1; D is possibly TRBD1 (5 bases). The length of the CDR3 is 13 residues. Looked up from germline, CDR1 is WNHNN and CDR2 is SYGVQD (reference sequence). V dropped 5 bases and J dropped 2 bases, with 7 bases sitting between them. This CDR3 is CASSKTAYNEQFF. CDR3 in DNA: TGCGCCAGCAGTAAGACAGCCTACAATGAGCAGTTCTTC.

V is TRBV6-4 and J is TRBJ2-3, with 10 bases fitting TRBD2. CDR1 and CDR2 from the germline V gene are MRHNA and SNTAGT. This CDR3 has 15 amino acids. J gave up 6 bases and V 5 bases, and 8 bases lay outside the gene matches. DNA of the CDR3: TGTGCCAGCAGTCGAAGCGGGGGGGCAGGGGATACGCAGTATTTT. Protein product: CASSRSGGAGDTQYF.

The rearrangement joins TRBV4-2 to TRBJ1-6; 12 bases match TRBD1. Germline values: CDR1 LGHNA, CDR2 YNFKEQ. The CDR3 runs to 17 residues. Trimming at V came to 0 bases and at J to 9 bases, leaving 6 bases not matched to a gene. The CDR3 DNA reads as TGTGCCAGCAGCCAAGAGTTAGGGACAGGGGGCGGTTCACCCCTCCACTTT. This codes for CASSQELGTGGGSPLHF.

The chain recombines TRBV5-1 with TRBJ1-3; D call uncertain. The germline gives CDR1 SGHRS, CDR2 YFSETQ. Deletions cut 4 bases from V and 1 base from J, with 12 bases between. The CDR3 runs to 15 residues. The CDR3 DNA reads TGCGCCAGCAGCCTCGGGCCGGGGTCTGGAAACACCATATATTTT. It codes for CASSLGPGSGNTIYF.

About this clone itself: A much larger clone differs from this one at a single base, so this may be a read error. The chain is built from TRBV3-1 (or the pseudogene TRBV3-2) and TRBJ2-5; 9 bases agree with TRBD2. This CDR3 has 18 residues. V gave up 4 bases and J gave up 5 bases; unmatched junction bases: 17. Germline V gives CDR1 LGHDT, CDR2 YNNKEL (reference sequence). In nucleotides, the CDR3 is TGTGCCAGCAGCCCCTGGGGCGGGGGGGGCGGTTCGGGCGAGACCCAGTACTTC. As protein: CASSPWGGGGGSGETQYF.

This clone came up a few times. This chain joins TRBV29-1 and TRBJ2-3; D is possibly TRBD2 (6 bases). CDR1 and CDR2 (germline): SQVTM, ANQGSEA. The CDR3 is 12 residues long. The V gene lost 5 bases and the J gene lost 8 bases, with 14 bases spanning the gap. The CDR3 region has the DNA TGCAGCGTTCGGGACGCGGGGACTACGCAGTATTTT. Amino acid sequence: CSVRDAGTTQYF.

The chain combines TRBV2 with TRBJ2-5; 12 nucleotides match TRBD2. In germline, CDR1 is SNHLY, CDR2 FYNNEI. The J segment lost 1 base and the V segment lost 4 bases, leaving 4 bases of the junction unmatched. The CDR3 extends over 16 amino acids. The CDR3 is CASSGSTSGGQETQYF. The CDR3, as DNA: TGTGCCAGCAGTGGATCGACTAGCGGGGGCCAAGAGACCCAGTACTTC.

The chain carries TRBV7-9 and TRBJ2-7, with TRBD1 matching 9 bases. This CDR3 is 16 amino acids long. V was clipped by 0 bases and J by 6 bases; unmatched bases: 9. The germline CDR1 and CDR2 sequences are SEHNR and FQNEAQ (reference sequence). This CDR3 is CASSLAGGQGSREQYF. CDR3 sequence (DNA): TGTGCCAGCAGCTTAGCGGGGGGACAGGGTAGTCGCGAGCAGTACTTC.

The chain carries TRBV6-6 and TRBJ2-7; 9 bases map to TRBD1. Unmatched junction bases numbered 9, after V lost 1 base and J lost 5 bases. Germline V gene sequence: CDR1 MNHNY, CDR2 SVGAGI (reference sequence). CDR3 length: 16 residues. CDR3 DNA sequence: TGTGCCAGCAGTTACTTCGATTCGGGACAGGGCAACGAGCAGTACTTC. It codes for CASSYFDSGQGNEQYF.

In this sample, this clone turned up many times. The CDR3 sequence: CASSKGQGARNSPLHF. DNA of the CDR3: TGTGCCAGCAGCAAAGGACAGGGGGCGAGGAATTCACCCCTCCACTTT. The chain links TRBV5-8 to TRBJ1-6; 11 bases agree with TRBD1. There are 16 residues in the CDR3. Germline assignment: CDR1 SGHTS and CDR2 YDEGEE. V lost 4 bases, J lost 7 bases, and 7 bases stayed unmatched.